One sample yielded the 13 T cell receptor beta chains listed below, sequenced in a study of blood T cell repertoires in COVID-19. Data came from immunoSEQ multiplex PCR; TCRdb stores just in-frame clones and leaves some out. Seen here are about 230,000 clones, roughly 85% observed once, and the top ten hold around 1%. Sequenced sample: peripheral blood. Receptor source: a man aged 35 to 55 with acute or convalescent COVID-19.

CDR3 residues: CASSLFSDRSATNEKLFF. In nucleotides, the CDR3 is TGTGCCAGCAGCTTGTTCTCGGACAGGAGTGCAACTAATGAAAAACTGTTTTTT. The chain employs TRBV5-6 and TRBJ1-4, with 7 bases fitting TRBD1. Germline CDR1 and CDR2: SGHDT and YYEEEE. This CDR3 region has 18 residues. V lost 1 base, J lost 0 bases, and 9 bases stayed unmatched.

V and J are TRBV5-1 and TRBJ2-1, with 8 bases identical to TRBD2. The CDR3 spans 16 residues. Losses at the gene ends were 4 bases for V and 2 bases for J; bases not matched to a gene: 8. CDR1 is SGHRS, CDR2 YFSETQ, per germline. The CDR3 is CASSGGTRTTYNEQFF. The CDR3 nucleotides are TGCGCCAGCAGCGGGGGGACTAGAACAACCTACAATGAGCAGTTCTTC.

The chain employs TRBV30 and TRBJ1-3; TRBD1 might be the D (5 bases). Trimming removed 3 bases at V and 1 base at J, with 13 bases between. The CDR3 has 15 amino acids. CDR1 and CDR2 (germline): GTSNPN, SVGIG (reference sequence). CDR3 DNA sequence: TGTGCCTGGAGAAGTAGGGGCGAGTCTGGAAACACCATATATTTT. This sequence encodes CAWRSRGESGNTIYF.

V usage is TRBV15 and J usage is TRBJ2-7; 9 bases map to TRBD1. V shed 5 bases and J 4 bases; nucleotides not matched to a gene: 6. Germline assignment: CDR1 LNHNV and CDR2 YYDKDF (reference sequence). CDR3 size: 14 residues. The CDR3 loop reads CATSLDRGVYEQYF. CDR3 DNA: TGTGCCACCAGCTTGGACAGGGGAGTTTACGAGCAGTACTTC.

The chain carries TRBV14 and TRBJ1-6, with 10 bases fitting TRBD1. The length of the CDR3 is 15 residues. V gave up 3 bases and J gave up 7 bases; unmatched junction bases: 3. Germline V CDR1 and CDR2: SGHDN, FVKESK. CDR3 sequence reads: CASSQGQGRNSPLHF. CDR3 coding DNA: TGTGCCAGCAGCCAGGGACAGGGGCGCAATTCACCCCTCCACTTT.

V and J are TRBV5-4 and TRBJ2-3; 8 positions agree with TRBD2. V lost 4 bases to trimming and J lost 6 bases; unmatched junction nucleotides: 1. Germline V gene lookup returns CDR1 SGHNT and CDR2 YYREEE (reference sequence). The CDR3 extends over 12 amino acids. The CDR3 nucleotides read TGTGCCAGCAGCGGCGGGGGGGATACGCAGTATTTT. Encoded protein: CASSGGGDTQYF.

V and J are TRBV11-2 and TRBJ1-1; D not certain. The CDR3 runs 14 residues. CDR1 SGHAT and CDR2 FQNNGV come from the germline V gene. V was cut by 1 base and J by 8 bases, with 14 bases left in between. CDR3 protein: CASSLGAMAGEAFF. CDR3 in DNA: TGTGCCAGCAGCTTAGGTGCAATGGCAGGCGAAGCTTTCTTT.

CDR3 region: CASSQVKGTGGRGEHTGELFF. The CDR3 coding sequence is TGTGCCAGCAGCCAAGTAAAAGGGACAGGGGGGCGTGGTGAACACACCGGGGAGCTGTTTTTT. This rearrangement joins TRBV3-1 (or the pseudogene TRBV3-2) to TRBJ2-2; 11 bases map to TRBD1. CDR1 LGHDT and CDR2 YNNKEL come from the germline V gene (reference sequence). This CDR3 has 21 residues. V was clipped by 1 base and J by 3 bases; unmatched bases: 16.

There are a few counts of this clone. The rearrangement uses TRBV2 and TRBJ1-6, with 7 nucleotides matching TRBD1. Germline V gene sequence: CDR1 SNHLY, CDR2 FYNNEI. This CDR3 contains 18 residues. V lost 5 bases, J lost 9 bases, and 19 bases stayed unmatched. This chain's CDR3 is CASSRNGLGQFQSSPLHF. CDR3 coding DNA: TGTGCCAGCAGTCGAAATGGGCTGGGACAGTTTCAGTCTTCACCCCTCCACTTT.

The genes are TRBV2 and TRBJ1-4; tentative D call: TRBD1 (5 bases). Trimming shortened V by 6 bases and J by 3 bases, and 23 bases separated the two germline ends. The CDR3 runs 18 residues. Germline V CDR1 and CDR2: SNHLY, FYNNEI. CDR3 in amino acids: CASSTRGIPFRSNEKLFF. As DNA, the CDR3 is TGTGCCAGCAGCACCCGGGGGATCCCGTTTAGATCTAATGAAAAACTGTTTTTT.

The chain employs TRBV7-2 and TRBJ2-7, with 11 bases lining up with TRBD1. J was trimmed by 5 bases and V by 4 bases; bases with no gene match: 13. Germline CDR1 SGHTA, CDR2 FQGNSA. CDR3 length: 17 amino acids. CDR3 amino acids: CASSSLWGTGGLDEQYF. The CDR3 nucleotides are TGTGCCAGCAGCTCCCTGTGGGGGACAGGGGGACTTGACGAGCAGTACTTC.

CDR3 in amino acids: CASSFDSLNQPQHF. In nucleotides, the CDR3 is TGTGCCAGCAGTTTTGACAGCCTAAATCAGCCCCAGCATTTT. This sequence joins TRBV28 and TRBJ1-5; D perhaps matches TRBD1 (5 bases). CDR1 and CDR2 (germline): MDHEN, SYDVKM. The CDR3 runs 14 residues. V shed 3 bases and J shed 4 bases, with 10 bases lying between them.

The chain links TRBV27 to TRBJ1-2, with a possible D match to TRBD1 (5 bases). Trimming left V 7 bases short and J 8 bases short, with 29 bases between. The CDR3 consists of 17 residues. The germline V gene has CDR1 MNHEY and CDR2 SMNVEV (reference sequence). CDR3 amino acids: CASIPTAGRLGLEGYTF. The CDR3 nucleotides read TGTGCCAGCATCCCCACGGCAGGGAGGTTAGGTTTGGAAGGCTACACCTTC.